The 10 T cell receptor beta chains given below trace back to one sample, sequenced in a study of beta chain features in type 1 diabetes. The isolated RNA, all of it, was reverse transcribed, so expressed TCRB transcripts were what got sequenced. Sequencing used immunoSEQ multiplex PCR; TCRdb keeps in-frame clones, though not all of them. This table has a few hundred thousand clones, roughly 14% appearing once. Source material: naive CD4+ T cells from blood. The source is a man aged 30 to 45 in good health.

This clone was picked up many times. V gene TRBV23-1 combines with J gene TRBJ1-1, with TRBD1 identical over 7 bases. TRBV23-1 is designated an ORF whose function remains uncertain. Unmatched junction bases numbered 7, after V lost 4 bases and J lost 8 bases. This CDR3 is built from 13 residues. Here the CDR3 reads CASSLGRGKEAFF. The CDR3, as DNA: TGCGCCAGCAGTCTTGGCAGGGGGAAAGAAGCTTTCTTT.

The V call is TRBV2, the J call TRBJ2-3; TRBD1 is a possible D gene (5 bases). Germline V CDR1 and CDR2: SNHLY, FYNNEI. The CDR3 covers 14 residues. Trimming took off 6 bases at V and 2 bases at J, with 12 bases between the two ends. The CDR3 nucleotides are TGTGCCAGCAGCCTGGGGCCCCACACAGATACGCAGTATTTT. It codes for CASSLGPHTDTQYF.

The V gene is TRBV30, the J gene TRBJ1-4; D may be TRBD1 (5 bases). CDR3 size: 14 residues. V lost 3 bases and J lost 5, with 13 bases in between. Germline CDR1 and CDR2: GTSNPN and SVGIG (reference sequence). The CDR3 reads CAWRAQGWNEKLFF. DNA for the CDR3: TGTGCCTGGAGAGCCCAGGGATGGAATGAAAAACTGTTTTTT.

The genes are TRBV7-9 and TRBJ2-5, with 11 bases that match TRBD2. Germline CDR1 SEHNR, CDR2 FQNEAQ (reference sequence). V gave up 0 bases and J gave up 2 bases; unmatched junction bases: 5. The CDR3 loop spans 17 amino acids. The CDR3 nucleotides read TGTGCCAGCAGCTTAGCCCTAGCGGGGGGTTATCAAGAGACCCAGTACTTC. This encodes CASSLALAGGYQETQYF. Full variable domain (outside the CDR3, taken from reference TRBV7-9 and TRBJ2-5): DTGVSQNPRHKITKRGQNVTFRCDPISEHNRLYWYRQTLGQGPEFLTYFQNEAQLEKSRLLSDRFSAERPKGSFSTLEIQRTEQGDSAMYLCASSLALAGGYQETQYFGPGTRLLVL.

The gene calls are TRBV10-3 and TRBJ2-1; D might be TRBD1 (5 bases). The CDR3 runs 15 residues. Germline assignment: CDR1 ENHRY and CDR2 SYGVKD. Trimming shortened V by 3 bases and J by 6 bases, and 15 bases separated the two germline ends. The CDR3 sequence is CAISDFSGMGNEQFF. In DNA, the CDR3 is TGTGCCATCAGTGACTTTTCAGGGATGGGCAATGAGCAGTTCTTC.

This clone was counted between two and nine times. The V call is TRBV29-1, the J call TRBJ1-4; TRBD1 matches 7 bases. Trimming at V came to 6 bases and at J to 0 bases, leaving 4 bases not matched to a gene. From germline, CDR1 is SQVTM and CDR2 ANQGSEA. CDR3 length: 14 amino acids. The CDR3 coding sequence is TGCAGCGTACGGACAGGTTCAACTAATGAAAAACTGTTTTTT. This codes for CSVRTGSTNEKLFF. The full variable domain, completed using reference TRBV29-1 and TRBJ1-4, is SAVISQKPSRDICQRGTSLTIQCQVDSQVTMMFWYRQQPGQSLTLIATANQGSEATYESGFVIDKFPISRPNLTFSTLTVSNMSPEDSSIYLCSVRTGSTNEKLFFGSGTQLSVL.

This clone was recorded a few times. The CDR3 here is CASSLAPGGLSSYNEQFF. The CDR3 nucleotides read TGTGCCAGCAGCTTGGCCCCGGGGGGCCTGAGCTCCTACAATGAGCAGTTCTTC. The chain has TRBV5-4 and TRBJ2-1, with a possible D match to TRBD2 (7 bases). The V end was cut by 0 bases, the J end by 0 bases, with 16 bases between. CDR3 length: 18 residues. Germline CDR1 and CDR2: SGHNT and YYREEE (reference sequence).

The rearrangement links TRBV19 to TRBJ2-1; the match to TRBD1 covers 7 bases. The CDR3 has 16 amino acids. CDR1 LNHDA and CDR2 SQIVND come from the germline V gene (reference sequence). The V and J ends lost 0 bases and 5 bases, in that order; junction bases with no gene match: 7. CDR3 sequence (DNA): TGTGCCAGTAGTATAGACCGGGCAGGGGGAAACAATGAGCAGTTCTTC. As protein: CASSIDRAGGNNEQFF.

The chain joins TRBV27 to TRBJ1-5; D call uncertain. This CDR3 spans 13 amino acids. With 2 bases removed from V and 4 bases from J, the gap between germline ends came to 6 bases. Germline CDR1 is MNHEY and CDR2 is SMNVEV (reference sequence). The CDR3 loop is CASSLRVNQPQHF. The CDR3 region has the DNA TGTGCCAGCAGTTTACGAGTGAATCAGCCCCAGCATTTT.

The chain's CDR3 is CASSLLQGSYNEQFF. CDR3 coding DNA: TGTGCCAGCAGCTTACTACAGGGCTCCTACAATGAGCAGTTCTTC. The chain links TRBV7-3 to TRBJ2-1; D is possibly TRBD1 (6 bases). Germline CDR1 is SGHTA and CDR2 is FQGTGA. Trimming pared 2 bases from V and 0 bases from J, leaving 8 bases between. The CDR3 has 15 amino acids.